This record covers a single T cell receptor (beta chain). This sample was included in a study of control samples from healthy donors and cancer patients. Sequencing was performed with immunoSEQ multiplex PCR; in TCRdb, only in-frame clones are kept and a portion is missing. The sample comprises about 83,000 clones, 90% to 95% of which are singletons, and under 20% rests with the top ten. The receptor's source is a man in his fifties in good health. Sequencing was carried out using blood.

CDR3 loop: CASSEIQDTQYF. DNA for the CDR3: TGTGCCAGCAGTGAAATTCAAGATACGCAGTATTTT. The gene calls are TRBV2 and TRBJ2-3; no clear D. From germline, CDR1 is SNHLY and CDR2 FYNNEI. This CDR3 has 12 residues. Trimming cost V 2 bases and J 5 bases, with 5 bases left between them.